The rows below give T cell receptor beta chains drawn from one sample of a study of cytomegalovirus exposure and HLA in healthy donors. Libraries were prepared by immunoSEQ multiplex PCR; TCRdb keeps only in-frame clonotypes and omits some of them. The sample records about 60,000 clones, about 76% being singletons. Sample: PBMCs. These receptors came from a female donor in good health and CMV-seronegative. Both conserved end residues are part of each CDR3.

v_gene,CDR3aa
TRBV4-2,CASSQGEGSGYEQYF
TRBV2,CASSHLTGGNQPQHF
TRBV14,CASRDRDRELFF
TRBV29-1,CSVIGLGTDTQYF
TRBV6-1,CASSANPGRTWYNEQFF
TRBV5-1,CASSPGTPSGNTIYF
TRBV4-2,CASSHRTGALNQPQHF
TRBV6-1,CASSEGQGQETQYF
TRBV5-1,CASSPSTGGGTEAFF
TRBV4-2,CASSLNNEQFF
TRBV7-2,CASSGRDYTDTQYF
TRBV28,CASSSSWDFPRPNEQFF
TRBV19,CASRGDTGSKRYGVQPQHF
TRBV18,CASSPAVTSGRGTDTQYF
TRBV5-1,CASSLNLPGQGAQETQYF
TRBV19,CASTPGGSSYNEQFF
TRBV11-2,CASSTSGGPGNEQFF
TRBV4-3,CASSQVAGGAVQETQYF
TRBV6-1,CASSSQPGRVDTQYF
TRBV6-1,CASSEGTGPYEQYF
TRBV27,CASRGDIAFGETQYF
TRBV10-3,CAISGLTGSSAEQYF
TRBV7-2,CASSLFAGGDQPQHF
TRBV28,CASSTGTAYGYTF
TRBV30,CAWSVLGNRDTEAFF
TRBV15,CATSRDFSAGESYTF
TRBV29-1,CSVVRLLNTEAFF
TRBV10-3,CAISGRGDTDTQYF
TRBV18,CASSPSNRGSYNEQFF
TRBV5-4,CASSPVKLGTDTQYF
TRBV19,CASSRGRTEAFF
TRBV4-3,CASSQDMASGGSTDTQYF
TRBV4-2,CASSQDRGLALRNEQFF
TRBV11-3,CASSDTTGGGGTQYF
TRBV4-2,CASSQEGNSADTQYF
TRBV15,CATSSPGQRQPYEQYF
TRBV7-3,CASSLEGTSGGAQFF
TRBV7-2,CASSLRSGKDEQYF
TRBV7-8,CASSPRRGGQTQYF
TRBV19,CASSLGLAGDDEQFF
TRBV28,CASRRQVVSQTQYF
TRBV7-8,CASSLNGLAELQETQYF
TRBV27,CASSYTGGGKYF
TRBV23-1,CASSQSKGRGVGQPQHF
TRBV6-1,CASSEAVGGTGYEKLFF
TRBV28,CASSLNFPGTGYNEQFF
TRBV19,CATSTGGWGYTF
TRBV5-4,CASSSATGPVSYEQYF
TRBV30,CASHRSGNTIYF
TRBV28,CASSRSYSRQETQYF
TRBV21-1,CASSKKADPGTSGKHTDTQYF
TRBV19,CASSVGTGVSGANVLTF
TRBV6-1,CASSDGAANEKLFF